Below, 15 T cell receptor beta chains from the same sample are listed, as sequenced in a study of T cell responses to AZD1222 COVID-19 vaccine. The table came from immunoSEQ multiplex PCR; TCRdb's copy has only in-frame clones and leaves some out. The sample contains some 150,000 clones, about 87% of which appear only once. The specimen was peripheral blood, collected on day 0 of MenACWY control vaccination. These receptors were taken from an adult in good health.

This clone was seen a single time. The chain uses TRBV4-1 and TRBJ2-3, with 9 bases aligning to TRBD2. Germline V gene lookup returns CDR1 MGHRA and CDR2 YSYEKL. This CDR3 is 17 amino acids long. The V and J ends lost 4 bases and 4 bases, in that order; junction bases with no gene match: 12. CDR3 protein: CASSLGLAASRADTQYF. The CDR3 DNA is TGCGCCAGCAGCCTGGGACTAGCCGCATCAAGGGCAGATACGCAGTATTTT.

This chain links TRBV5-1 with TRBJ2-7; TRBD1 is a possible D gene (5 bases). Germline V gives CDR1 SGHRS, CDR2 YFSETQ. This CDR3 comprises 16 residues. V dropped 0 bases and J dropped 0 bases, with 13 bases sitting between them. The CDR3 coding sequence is TGCGCCAGCAGCTTGGCGACGACAGCCTTCTCCTACGAGCAGTACTTC. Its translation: CASSLATTAFSYEQYF.

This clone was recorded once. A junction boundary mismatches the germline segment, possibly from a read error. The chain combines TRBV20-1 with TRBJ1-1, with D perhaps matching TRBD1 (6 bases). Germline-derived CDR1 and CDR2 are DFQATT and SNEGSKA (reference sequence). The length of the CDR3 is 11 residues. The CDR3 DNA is TGCAGTGCTAGTTCAGGGGTTGAAACTTTCTTT. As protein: CSASSGVETFF.

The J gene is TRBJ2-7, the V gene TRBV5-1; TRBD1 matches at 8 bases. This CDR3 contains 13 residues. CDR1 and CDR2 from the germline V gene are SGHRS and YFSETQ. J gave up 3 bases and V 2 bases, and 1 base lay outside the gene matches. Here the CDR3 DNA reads TGCGCCAGCAGCTTTACAGGGGGCTACGAGCAGTACTTC. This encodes CASSFTGGYEQYF.

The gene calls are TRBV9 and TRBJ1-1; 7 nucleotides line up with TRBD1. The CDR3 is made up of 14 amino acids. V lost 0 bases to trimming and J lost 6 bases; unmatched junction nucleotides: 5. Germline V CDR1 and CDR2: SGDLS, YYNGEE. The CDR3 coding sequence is TGTGCCAGCAGCGTAGGGCAGGGGGTTCCTGAAGCTTTCTTT. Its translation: CASSVGQGVPEAFF. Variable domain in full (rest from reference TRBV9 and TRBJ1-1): DSGVTQTPKHLITATGQRVTLRCSPRSGDLSVYWYQQSLDQGLQFLIQYYNGEERAKGNILERFSAQQFPDLHSELNLSSLELGDSALYFCASSVGQGVPEAFFGQGTRLTVV.

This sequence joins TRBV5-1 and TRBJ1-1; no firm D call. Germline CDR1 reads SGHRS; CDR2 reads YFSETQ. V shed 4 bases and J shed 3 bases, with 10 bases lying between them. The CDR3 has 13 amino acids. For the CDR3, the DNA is TGCGCCAGCAGCGAAAACTCAGACACTGAAGCTTTCTTT. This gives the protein CASSENSDTEAFF. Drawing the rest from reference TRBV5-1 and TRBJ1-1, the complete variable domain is KAGVTQTPRYLIKTRGQQVTLSCSPISGHRSVSWYQQTPGQGLQFLFEYFSETQRNKGNFPGRFSGRQFSNSRSEMNVSTLELGDSALYLCASSENSDTEAFFGQGTRLTVV.

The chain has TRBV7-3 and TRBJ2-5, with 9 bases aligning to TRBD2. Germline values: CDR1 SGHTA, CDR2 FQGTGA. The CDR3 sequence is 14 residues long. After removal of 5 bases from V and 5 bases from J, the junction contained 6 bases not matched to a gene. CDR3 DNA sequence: TGTGCCAGCAGCGTAGCGGGGGCCGGGGAGACCCAGTACTTC. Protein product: CASSVAGAGETQYF.

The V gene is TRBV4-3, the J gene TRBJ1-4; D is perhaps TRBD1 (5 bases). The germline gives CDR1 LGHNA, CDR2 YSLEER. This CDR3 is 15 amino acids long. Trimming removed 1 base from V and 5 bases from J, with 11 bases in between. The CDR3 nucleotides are TGCGCCAGCAGCCAAGGACAGCACGAGAATGAAAAACTGTTTTTT. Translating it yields CASSQGQHENEKLFF.

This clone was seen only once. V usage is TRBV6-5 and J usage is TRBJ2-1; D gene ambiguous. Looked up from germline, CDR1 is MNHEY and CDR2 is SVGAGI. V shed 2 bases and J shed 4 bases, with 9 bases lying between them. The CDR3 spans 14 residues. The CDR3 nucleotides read TGTGCCAGCAGTTACGGAGCCGGTTACAATGAGCAGTTCTTC. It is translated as CASSYGAGYNEQFF.

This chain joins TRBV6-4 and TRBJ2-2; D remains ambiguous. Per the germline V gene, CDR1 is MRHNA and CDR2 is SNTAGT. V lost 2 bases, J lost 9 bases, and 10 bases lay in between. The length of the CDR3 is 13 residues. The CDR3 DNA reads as TGTGCCAGCAGTGACGGAGCAGATAGGGAGCTGTTTTTT. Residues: CASSDGADRELFF.

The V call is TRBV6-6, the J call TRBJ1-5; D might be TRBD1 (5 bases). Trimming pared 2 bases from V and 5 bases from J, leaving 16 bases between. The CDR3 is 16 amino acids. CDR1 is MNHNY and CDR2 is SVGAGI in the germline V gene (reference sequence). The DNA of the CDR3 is TGTGCCAGCAGTTACCGCCCCCGGGGGGGGTATCAGCCCCAGCATTTT. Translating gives CASSYRPRGGYQPQHF.

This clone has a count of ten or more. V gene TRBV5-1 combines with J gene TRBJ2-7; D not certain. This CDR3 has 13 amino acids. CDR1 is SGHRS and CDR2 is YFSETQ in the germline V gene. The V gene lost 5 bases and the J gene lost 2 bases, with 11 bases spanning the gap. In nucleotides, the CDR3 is TGCGCCAGCAGTTCAGGAAGTACCTACGAGCAGTACTTC. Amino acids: CASSSGSTYEQYF.

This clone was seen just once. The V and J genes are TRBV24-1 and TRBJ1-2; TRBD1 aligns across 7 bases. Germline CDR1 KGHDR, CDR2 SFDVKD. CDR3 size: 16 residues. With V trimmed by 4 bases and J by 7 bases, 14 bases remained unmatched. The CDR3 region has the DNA TGTGCCACCAGTGACCCCGGGCAGGGGGACTGGACTGGCTACACCTTC. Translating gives CATSDPGQGDWTGYTF.

The DNA for the CDR3 is TGTGCCAGCAGTCAGCGAACCGGGACAGGGGGCAAATACGAGCAGTACTTC. Its protein product is CASSQRTGTGGKYEQYF. V is TRBV28 and J is TRBJ2-7; TRBD1 aligns across 12 bases. Germline trimming cut 5 bases from V and 4 bases from J; bases unmatched to any gene: 12. This CDR3 is built from 17 residues. Germline values: CDR1 MDHEN, CDR2 SYDVKM.

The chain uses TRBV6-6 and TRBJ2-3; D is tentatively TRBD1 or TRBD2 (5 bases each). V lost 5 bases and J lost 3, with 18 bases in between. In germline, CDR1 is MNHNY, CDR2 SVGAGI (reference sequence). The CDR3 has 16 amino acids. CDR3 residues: CASSQSGTPLTDTQYF. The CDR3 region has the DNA TGTGCCAGCAGTCAGTCCGGGACCCCGTTGACAGATACGCAGTATTTT.